Listed below are T cell receptor beta chains from one sample, sequenced in a study of blood T cells in healthy people across ages. TCRdb re-analysed the 5' RACE reads in MiXCR, keeping a single row per CDR3 protein. The table shows 890,000 or so distinct CDR3 sequences, with approximately 65% occurring only once. Sequences were obtained from blood. Source of these receptors: a man younger than 45 in good health. CDR3s include the opening cysteine and the closing phenylalanine or tryptophan. Fields, in order: D gene, J gene, CDR3 length, V gene, clone size, CDR3 DNA, CDR3 protein. D genes are given only for firm matches. Clone size is shown for a subset of rows, as once, few, many or a class of expanded clone.

>NA|TRBJ1-2|14|TRBV7-2|once
TGTGCCAGCAGCTTAGCGGTGGAAATCTACGGCTACACCTTC
CASSLAVEIYGYTF
>TRBD1|TRBJ1-6|14|TRBV6-1|NA
TGTGCCAGCACCGGGACAGGGGTCAATTCACCCCTCCACTTT
CASTGTGVNSPLHF
>TRBD1|TRBJ1-2|14|TRBV9|NA
TGTGCCAGCAGCGGACAGGGGGCTCAGCAGGGCTACACCTTC
CASSGQGAQQGYTF
>NA|TRBJ2-4|16|TRBV11-2|NA
TGTGCCAGCAGCTTAGACCGGGGTCTAGCCAAAAACATTCAGTACTTC
CASSLDRGLAKNIQYF
>NA|TRBJ2-7|14|TRBV5-5|many
TGTGCCAGCAGCTCAGTAGTATACTCCTACGAGCAGTACTTC
CASSSVVYSYEQYF
>TRBD1|TRBJ2-7|13|TRBV20-1|few
TGCAGTGCTAGAAGACAGGGGCAGTACGAGCAGTACTTC
CSARRQGQYEQYF
>NA|TRBJ2-7|11|TRBV20-1|few
TGCAGTGCCACAGGGACCTACGAGCAGTACTTC
CSATGTYEQYF
>NA|TRBJ2-1|12|TRBV29-1|NA
TGCAGCGTTGTTGTCAACTACAATGAGCAGTTCTTC
CSVVVNYNEQFF
>NA|TRBJ2-3|12|TRBV12-3/TRBV12-4|NA
TGTGCCAGCAGTTTTGCTGGGGGCGTGCAGTATTTT
CASSFAGGVQYF
>TRBD1|TRBJ2-5|14|TRBV27|NA
TGTGCCAGCAGTCCCCTGACAGGGGAAGAGACCCAGTACTTC
CASSPLTGEETQYF
>TRBD1|TRBJ2-3|15|TRBV3-1|NA
TGTGCCAGCAGCCGCCGGGACAGTCCTCCCGATACGCAGTATTTT
CASSRRDSPPDTQYF
>TRBD1|TRBJ2-7|16|TRBV28|few
TGTGCCAGCAGTTCAGGAACCGGGACAGGGTTCTACGAGCAGTACTTC
CASSSGTGTGFYEQYF
>NA|TRBJ2-5|13|TRBV12-3/TRBV12-4|NA
TGTGCCAGCATGTTAGGGGATAGAGAGACCCAGTACTTC
CASMLGDRETQYF
>NA|TRBJ1-2|12|TRBV20-1|NA
TGCAGTGCTGCGAGATCTAACTATGGCTACACCTTC
CSAARSNYGYTF